This T cell receptor (beta chain) stems from a study of beta chain features in type 1 diabetes. Study as a whole: Patients and healthy donors were similar in age, gender and cell yields. Cells sorted and examined across all samples totaled almost 110 million.

Per germline, CDR1 SGHRS and CDR2 YFSETQ. CDR3 length: 14 residues. V dropped 4 bases and J dropped 3 bases, with 12 bases sitting between them. Study observations and caveats: Sequencing used cDNA, and cells with high TCR expression could therefore be over-represented. In patients and controls equally, PCR might favor templates that are shorter.

Expressed TCRB transcripts were sequenced because the isolated RNA had all been reverse transcribed beforehand. Profiled with immunoSEQ multiplex PCR; TCRdb holds only in-frame clones, not every one. The sample shows 450,000 to 600,000 clones, around 30% of them seen only once. This clone was found a few times. Its antigen remains unidentified. Sequencing used naive CD4+ T cells from blood. V and J are TRBV5-1 and TRBJ2-3; D is perhaps TRBD2 (6 bases). The receptor's source is a man aged 18-30 years in good health. Here the CDR3 reads CASSQSTRTDTQYF. The DNA of the CDR3 is TGCGCCAGCAGCCAGTCGACTAGGACAGATACGCAGTATTTT.